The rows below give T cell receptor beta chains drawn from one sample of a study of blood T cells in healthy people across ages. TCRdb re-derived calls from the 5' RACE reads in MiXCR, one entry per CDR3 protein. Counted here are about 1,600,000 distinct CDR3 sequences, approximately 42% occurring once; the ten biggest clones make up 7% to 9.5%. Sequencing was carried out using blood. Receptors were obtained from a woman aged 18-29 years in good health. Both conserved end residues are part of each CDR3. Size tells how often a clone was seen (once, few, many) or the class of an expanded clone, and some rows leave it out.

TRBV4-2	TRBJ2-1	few	CASSRRGANEQFF
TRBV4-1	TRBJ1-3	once	CASRGPPGGNTIYF
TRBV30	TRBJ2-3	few	CAWSVSSDTQYF
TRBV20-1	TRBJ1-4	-	CSAGGNSEKLFF
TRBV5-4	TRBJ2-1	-	CASSSQTGMGRGDNEQFF
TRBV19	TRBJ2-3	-	CARNEGTQYF
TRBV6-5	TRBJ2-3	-	CASSLWSGGTDTQYF
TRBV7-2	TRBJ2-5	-	CASRDPAGKRGETQYF
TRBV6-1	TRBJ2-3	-	CASSGGRAGGDTQYF
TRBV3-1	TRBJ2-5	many	CASRKLAGRSQETQYF
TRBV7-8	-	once	CASNSYGRAYEQYF
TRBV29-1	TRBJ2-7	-	CSVERGGRPHYEQYF
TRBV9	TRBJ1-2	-	CASSGYGRLAYTF
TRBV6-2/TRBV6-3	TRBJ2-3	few	CASSYSMRGQTSTDTQYF
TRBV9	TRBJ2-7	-	CASSASVGGAGPYEQYF
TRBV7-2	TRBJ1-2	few	CASKRDSTNGYTF
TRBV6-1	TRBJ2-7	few	CASIIRGYEQYF
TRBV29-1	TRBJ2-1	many	CSALPEGYNEQFF
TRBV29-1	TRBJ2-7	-	CSVDGTGTYEQYF
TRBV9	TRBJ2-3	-	CASSRGFGQGPDTQYF
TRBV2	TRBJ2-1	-	CASTFRLDYRIFDEQFF
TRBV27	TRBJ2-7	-	CASSPGRAWDEQYF
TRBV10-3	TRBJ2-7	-	CAISERSSYERYF
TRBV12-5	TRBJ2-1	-	CASGSTGTSGDNEQFF
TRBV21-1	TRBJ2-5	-	CASSKVETAQETQYF
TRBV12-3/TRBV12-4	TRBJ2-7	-	CASRLRIAEQYF
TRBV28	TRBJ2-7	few	CASSLRADPTYEQYF
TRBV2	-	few	CASISDEQYF
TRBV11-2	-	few	CASSLEAAVQGTQYF
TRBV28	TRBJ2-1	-	CAVGAPGGPTEQFF
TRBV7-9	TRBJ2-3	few	CAVTREGADTQYF
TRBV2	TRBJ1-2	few	CASSGGSEDYTF
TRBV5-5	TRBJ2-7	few	CASSRTGDPYEQYF
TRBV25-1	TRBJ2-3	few	CASPYASFYTQYF
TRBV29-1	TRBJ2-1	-	CSAGTGVLDEQFF
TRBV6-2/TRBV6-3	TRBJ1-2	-	CASSYGLNYGYTF
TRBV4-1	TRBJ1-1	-	CASSQPPFTEAFF
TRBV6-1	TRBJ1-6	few	CASRSSGTVLRSPLHF
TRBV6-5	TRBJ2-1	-	CASSYGGGSYNEQFF
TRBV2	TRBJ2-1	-	CASSGGIQNEQFF
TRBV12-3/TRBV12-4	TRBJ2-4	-	CASSLDSNWNIQYF
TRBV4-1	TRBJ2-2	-	CASSQGGASGNTGELFF
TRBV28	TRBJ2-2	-	CASRNDGANTGELFF
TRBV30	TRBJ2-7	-	CAWSGTSGSSYEQYF
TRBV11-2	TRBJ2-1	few	CASSLDDRGRKKFF
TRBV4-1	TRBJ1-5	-	CASSQVKGTPNQPQHF
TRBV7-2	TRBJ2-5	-	CASSFSAFKETQYF
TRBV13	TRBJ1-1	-	CASSLAGPMNTEAFF
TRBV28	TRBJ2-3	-	CASSLFRDRATDTQYF
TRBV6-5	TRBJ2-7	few	CASSYGSGPTYEQYF
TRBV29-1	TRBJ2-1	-	CSVVVPTYNEQFF
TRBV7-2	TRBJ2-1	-	CASQAGGSANDQFF
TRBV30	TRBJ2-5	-	CAWRAGKETQYF
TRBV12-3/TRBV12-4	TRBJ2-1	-	CASSTTGSYGTGQFF
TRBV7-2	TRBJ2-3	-	CVSSLGVFEDTQYF